Presented here are 25 T cell receptor beta chains from one specimen sequenced in a study of blood T cell repertoires in COVID-19. Produced via immunoSEQ multiplex PCR; TCRdb's table is partial and in-frame only. The repertoire consists of around 250,000 clones, with roughly four fifths occurring once and the leading ten covering 15%. The sequenced material came from PBMCs or T cells enriched from blood (not recorded which). The receptors were sampled from a middle-aged man who had recovered from COVID-19.

About this clone: Sequence at one end of the junction differs from germline and may be a read error. The chain has TRBV6-5 and TRBJ1-1, with D perhaps TRBD1 (6 bases). The CDR3 runs to 15 residues. The germline gives CDR1 MNHEY, CDR2 SVGAGI. This chain's CDR3 is CTSSYGGGVNTEAFF. The DNA of the CDR3 is TGTACCAGCAGTTACGGGGGGGGCGTGAACACTGAAGCTTTCTTT.

The rearrangement joins TRBV10-3 to TRBJ2-5; D uncertain. V was clipped by 4 bases and J by 2 bases, with 11 bases between them. This CDR3 has 14 residues. Germline V lookup: CDR1 ENHRY, CDR2 SYGVKD. CDR3 DNA: TGTGCCATCAGTGCATTACAGACACAAGAGACCCAGTACTTC. Residues: CAISALQTQETQYF.

In this sample, this clone turned up a few times. The rearrangement uses TRBV18 and TRBJ1-3, with TRBD1 matching 8 bases. Germline assignment: CDR1 KGHSH and CDR2 LQKENI. The CDR3 contains 15 residues. V lost 6 bases and J lost 3; bases outside the gene matches: 7. The CDR3 bases are TGTGCCAGCTCGGCAGGGGGCTACTTTGGAAACACCATATATTTT. Amino acids: CASSAGGYFGNTIYF. Supplemented by reference TRBV18 and TRBJ1-3, the full variable domain reads NAGVMQNPRHLVRRRGQEARLRCSPMKGHSHVYWYRQLPEEGLKFMVYLQKENIIDESGMPKERFSAEFPKEGPSILRIQQVVRGDSAAYFCASSAGGYFGNTIYFGEGSWLTVV.

V and J are TRBV11-2 and TRBJ1-2; a possible D gene is TRBD1 (5 bases). Germline CDR1 SGHAT, CDR2 FQNNGV. The CDR3 is 12 amino acids. V was cut by 4 bases and J by 4 bases, with 7 bases left in between. The CDR3 nucleotides are TGTGCCAGCAGCTCGGGACTCTATGGCTACACCTTC. This codes for CASSSGLYGYTF.

CDR3 DNA sequence: TGTGCCAGCAGTGGACAGGGGGGAGAGCAGCCCCAGCATTTT. Protein product: CASSGQGGEQPQHF. V gene TRBV2 combines with J gene TRBJ1-5; 9 bases align to TRBD1. The V segment lost 4 bases and the J segment 7 bases; nucleotides outside the gene matches: 5. This CDR3 is 14 amino acids long. The germline CDR1 and CDR2 sequences are SNHLY and FYNNEI.

V and J are TRBV28 and TRBJ2-5, with TRBD2 matching 10 bases. Germline CDR1 and CDR2: MDHEN and SYDVKM. V dropped 3 bases and J dropped 10; count of bases not matched to a gene: 5. The CDR3 contains 13 residues. The CDR3 nucleotides are TGTGCCAGCAGTTTGACTAGCGGGCACGTCCAGTACTTC. Amino acids: CASSLTSGHVQYF.

The chain has TRBV7-2 and TRBJ2-5; TRBD2 agrees at 8 bases. V lost 1 base to trimming and J lost 2 bases; unmatched junction nucleotides: 6. Germline V gives CDR1 SGHTA, CDR2 FQGNSA. This CDR3 comprises 16 residues. DNA for the CDR3: TGTGCCAGCAGCTTAGGGTCAGCGGGAGTACAAGAGACCCAGTACTTC. This translates into CASSLGSAGVQETQYF.

V is TRBV7-2 and J is TRBJ1-1; D remains ambiguous. The CDR3 contains 13 residues. V gave up 8 bases and J gave up 3 bases, with 13 bases separating them. Germline V gene data show CDR1 as SGHTA and CDR2 as FQGNSA. The CDR3 nucleotides read TGTGCCAGCGGCTCGAGGAGGGACACTGAAGCTTTCTTT. As protein: CASGSRRDTEAFF.

The V and J genes are TRBV25-1 and TRBJ1-3; tentatively, D is TRBD1 (5 bases). This CDR3 spans 15 amino acids. Germline V gives CDR1 MGHDK, CDR2 SYGVNS. The V end lost 8 bases, the J end lost 3 bases, and 17 bases lay between the germline ends. The CDR3 sequence: CASRDSALGGNTIYF. The CDR3 DNA reads as TGTGCCAGCCGAGACAGTGCCTTGGGTGGAAACACCATATATTTT.

The chain links TRBV27 to TRBJ2-2; D perhaps matches TRBD2 (5 bases). The CDR3 spans 12 residues. V was trimmed by 6 bases and J by 4 bases, leaving 6 bases between them. Germline V CDR1 and CDR2: MNHEY, SMNVEV (reference sequence). CDR3: CASRGVTGELFF. CDR3 nucleotides: TGTGCCAGCAGGGGAGTCACCGGGGAGCTGTTTTTT.

The J gene is TRBJ1-2, the V gene TRBV25-1, with 7 bases fitting TRBD1. Trimming removed 8 bases from V and 8 bases from J; junction bases left unmatched: 8. Looked up from germline, CDR1 is MGHDK and CDR2 is SYGVNS. The length of the CDR3 is 12 residues. DNA of the CDR3: TGTGCCAGCGGAACTACAGGGGCGGGCTACACCTTC. Amino acids: CASGTTGAGYTF.

Only a few counts were recorded for this clone. V and J are TRBV5-4 and TRBJ1-1; D gene uncertain. Germline V gene data show CDR1 as SGHNT and CDR2 as YYREEE (reference sequence). The V end lost 2 bases, the J end lost 1 base, and 9 bases lay between the germline ends. The CDR3 sequence is 14 residues long. CDR3 bases: TGTGCCAGCAGCTTTGATCGGTCGAACACTGAAGCTTTCTTT. It codes for CASSFDRSNTEAFF. Complete variable domain (other parts from reference TRBV5-4 and TRBJ1-1): ETGVTQSPTHLIKTRGQQVTLRCSSQSGHNTVSWYQQALGQGPQFIFQYYREEENGRGNFPPRFSGLQFPNYSSELNVNALELDDSALYLCASSFDRSNTEAFFGQGTRLTVV.

This chain joins TRBV4-1 and TRBJ1-1; D possibly corresponds to TRBD1 (6 bases). V gave up 3 bases and J gave up 6 bases, with 17 bases separating them. CDR1 is MGHRA and CDR2 is YSYEKL in the germline V gene. The CDR3 extends over 15 amino acids. The CDR3 DNA reads as TGCGCCAGCAGCCATAGACAGGCCGGGGTTCCTGAAGCTTTCTTT. Translation: CASSHRQAGVPEAFF.

In nucleotides, the CDR3 is TGTGCCAGCAGCTTAGGAAGTACCGGGGAACAAGCTTTCTTT. This sequence encodes CASSLGSTGEQAFF. The J gene is TRBJ1-1, the V gene TRBV11-1; D is ambiguous. The CDR3 covers 14 residues. Between the trimmed V and J ends, which lost 1 base and 9 bases, there was a span of 15 bases. In germline, CDR1 is SGHAT, CDR2 FQDESV (reference sequence).

This chain links TRBV9 with TRBJ1-2, with D perhaps matching TRBD1 (6 bases). CDR3 length: 15 residues. V was pared by 0 bases and J by 5 bases, with 14 bases between. Germline assignment: CDR1 SGDLS and CDR2 YYNGEE. The CDR3 DNA follows: TGTGCCAGCAGCGTAGTTCGGGACACATCTTATGGCTACACCTTC. Its translation: CASSVVRDTSYGYTF.

J is TRBJ2-3 and V is TRBV28; TRBD2 aligns across 7 bases. Germline V gives CDR1 MDHEN, CDR2 SYDVKM. V lost 5 bases and J lost 5; bases outside the gene matches: 13. The CDR3 is 16 residues long. CDR3 amino acids: CASSGGGAGNLDTQYF. The CDR3 DNA reads TGTGCCAGCAGTGGAGGAGGAGCGGGGAATTTAGATACGCAGTATTTT.

The chain has TRBV7-9 and TRBJ2-1; D is perhaps TRBD2 (6 bases). There are 13 residues in the CDR3. Germline-derived CDR1 and CDR2 are SEHNR and FQNEAQ (reference sequence). The germline V and J ends were trimmed by 5 bases and 10 bases, with 15 bases remaining between them. In nucleotides, the CDR3 is TGTGCCAGCAGCGCGGGACCACGCAGGGAGCAGTTCTTC. It encodes CASSAGPRREQFF.

This clone was observed a single time. The chain carries TRBV25-1 and TRBJ2-3; 12 positions agree with TRBD2. CDR1 MGHDK and CDR2 SYGVNS come from the germline V gene. CDR3 size: 14 residues. After removal of 5 bases from V and 5 bases from J, the junction contained 2 bases not matched to a gene. This CDR3 is CASSSSGGVDTQYF. In DNA, the CDR3 is TGTGCCAGCAGTTCTAGCGGGGGGGTAGATACGCAGTATTTT.

This rearrangement joins TRBV28 to TRBJ2-7, with 8 bases aligning to TRBD2. The CDR3 covers 14 residues. The V segment lost 2 bases and the J segment 7 bases; nucleotides outside the gene matches: 7. Germline lookup yields CDR1 MDHEN and CDR2 SYDVKM. Here the CDR3 reads CASSLPAGGREQYF. CDR3 bases: TGTGCCAGCAGTTTACCGGCGGGAGGAAGGGAGCAGTACTTC.

The count of this clone is one. The chain joins TRBV27 to TRBJ2-3; tentative D call: TRBD1 (5 bases). V gave up 4 bases and J gave up 5 bases, with 13 bases separating them. The CDR3 is made up of 14 amino acids. Germline CDR1 reads MNHEY; CDR2 reads SMNVEV (reference sequence). CDR3: CASSSRQGRDTQYF. CDR3 DNA: TGTGCCAGCAGTTCACGGCAGGGAAGAGATACGCAGTATTTT.

The chain is built from TRBV19 and TRBJ1-2, with D maybe TRBD1 (5 bases). Germline loops: CDR1 LNHDA, CDR2 SQIVND (reference sequence). This CDR3 contains 17 residues. V was pared by 8 bases and J by 3 bases, with 25 bases between. The CDR3 nucleotides are TGTGCCAGTTCCAGGGTCTTCGTTAGTAGGTGGGACTATGGCTACACCTTC. Amino acids: CASSRVFVSRWDYGYTF.

This chain connects TRBV7-8 to TRBJ2-5; 11 bases agree with TRBD2. There are 18 residues in the CDR3. V dropped 2 bases and J dropped 2; count of bases not matched to a gene: 10. The germline V gene has CDR1 SGHVS and CDR2 FQNEAQ. CDR3 residues: CASSLLPAGTSGQETQYF. CDR3 bases: TGTGCCAGCAGCTTACTCCCCGCCGGGACTAGCGGACAAGAGACCCAGTACTTC.

This chain connects TRBV5-1 to TRBJ2-7, with a weak D call TRBD1 (6 bases). This CDR3 region has 19 residues. The germline gives CDR1 SGHRS, CDR2 YFSETQ. Trimming cost V 1 base and J 0 bases, with 23 bases left between them. The CDR3 reads CASSLRPTGINRDSYEQYF. The CDR3 bases are TGCGCCAGCAGCTTGCGCCCCACAGGGATCAATAGGGACTCCTACGAGCAGTACTTC. The whole variable domain, remainder taken from reference TRBV5-1 and TRBJ2-7, is KAGVTQTPRYLIKTRGQQVTLSCSPISGHRSVSWYQQTPGQGLQFLFEYFSETQRNKGNFPGRFSGRQFSNSRSEMNVSTLELGDSALYLCASSLRPTGINRDSYEQYFGPGTRLTVT.

The J gene is TRBJ1-5, the V gene TRBV9; 10 nucleotides align to TRBD1. The CDR3 consists of 15 residues. From germline, CDR1 is SGDLS and CDR2 YYNGEE. V was pared by 0 bases and J by 6 bases, with 3 bases of the junction left unmatched. The CDR3 here is CASSVEGQGSQPQHF. CDR3 nucleotides: TGTGCCAGCAGCGTAGAGGGACAGGGGAGTCAGCCCCAGCATTTT.

A single count supports this clone. The CDR3 sequence: CASSQEGWGDEQFF. CDR3 coding DNA: TGCGCCAGCAGCCAAGAAGGGTGGGGCGATGAGCAGTTCTTC. The chain recombines TRBV4-3 with TRBJ2-1; D is possibly TRBD1 (5 bases). Per germline, CDR1 LGHNA and CDR2 YSLEER. V lost 0 bases to trimming and J lost 8 bases, with 11 bases between them. This CDR3 is built from 14 residues.